A selection of T cell receptor beta chains follows, all from one sample in a study of T cells after yellow fever vaccination. MiXCR, applied by TCRdb to the 5' RACE reads, yields one record per CDR3 protein. The table records a few hundred thousand distinct CDR3 sequences, over 10% of them present only once. Sequencing used CD4+ T cells sorted from PBMCs, obtained 45 days after the yellow fever booster vaccination. The receptor set was obtained from a young man who received the YFV17D yellow fever vaccine. The CDR3 runs from the conserved cysteine through the conserved F or W. Fields, in order: V gene, D gene, J gene, clone size, CDR3 length, CDR3 protein, CDR3 DNA. A D gene is named only where the DNA matches it firmly. Clone size is not always given. Where it is, it says once, few, many or a class for expanded clones.

V: TRBV5-1
D: TRBD2
J: TRBJ2-2
size: -
length: 16
CDR3: CASSLIAGSNTGELFF
DNA: TGCGCCAGCAGCCTAATAGCGGGGTCGAACACCGGGGAGCTGTTTTTT

V: TRBV7-8
D: -
J: TRBJ2-4
size: many
length: 17
CDR3: CASSRAGALLAKNIQYF
DNA: TGTGCCAGCAGCAGGGCGGGGGCCCTTCTAGCCAAAAACATTCAGTACTTC

V: TRBV6-1
D: TRBD2
J: TRBJ2-1
size: -
length: 17
CDR3: CASSHTGGPIGDNEQFF
DNA: TGTGCCAGCAGCCACACGGGAGGACCTATTGGGGACAATGAGCAGTTCTTC

V: TRBV5-1
D: -
J: TRBJ2-7
size: many
length: 13
CDR3: CASSLRGAYEQYF
DNA: TGTGCCAGCAGCTTGAGGGGAGCCTACGAGCAGTACTTC

V: TRBV7-2
D: -
J: TRBJ2-3
size: -
length: 12
CDR3: CASSLVGYTQYF
DNA: TGTGCCAGCAGCTTAGTGGGCTATACGCAGTATTTT

V: TRBV7-7
D: TRBD2
J: TRBJ2-5
size: few
length: 15
CDR3: CASSPDWGGEETQYF
DNA: TGTGCCAGCAGCCCCGACTGGGGAGGGGAAGAGACCCAGTACTTC

V: TRBV9
D: -
J: TRBJ2-2
size: few
length: 15
CDR3: CASSVDATNTGELFF
DNA: TGTGCCAGCAGCGTAGACGCCACAAACACCGGGGAGCTGTTTTTT

V: TRBV30
D: -
J: TRBJ2-1
size: -
length: 12
CDR3: CAWSVSMYEQFF
DNA: TGTGCCTGGAGTGTTAGCATGTATGAGCAGTTCTTC

V: TRBV5-1
D: -
J: TRBJ2-1
size: -
length: 13
CDR3: CASSALSYNEQFF
DNA: TGCGCCAGCAGTGCTCTATCCTACAATGAGCAGTTCTTC

V: TRBV30
D: -
J: TRBJ2-5
size: -
length: 11
CDR3: CAWSPQETQYF
DNA: TGTGCCTGGAGCCCCCAAGAGACCCAGTACTTC

V: TRBV5-4
D: TRBD2
J: TRBJ2-1
size: -
length: 15
CDR3: CASSLGTAGGDEQFF
DNA: TGTGCCAGCAGCTTAGGAACCGCCGGGGGGGATGAGCAGTTCTTC

V: TRBV20-1
D: -
J: TRBJ2-2
size: few
length: 13
CDR3: CSASTGRGGELFF
DNA: TGCAGTGCTAGTACTGGCCGAGGCGGGGAGCTGTTTTTT

V: TRBV18
D: TRBD1
J: TRBJ2-1
size: few
length: 12
CDR3: CASSPGQGSPFF
DNA: TGTGCCAGCTCACCAGGACAGGGCTCGCCGTTCTTC

V: TRBV7-3
D: TRBD2
J: TRBJ2-1
size: -
length: 18
CDR3: CASSLTGTSGSSYNEQFF
DNA: TGTGCCAGCAGCTTAACGGGGACTAGCGGAAGCTCCTACAATGAGCAGTTCTTC

V: TRBV5-6
D: TRBD1
J: TRBJ1-2
size: -
length: 14
CDR3: CASSFQQGRGGYTF
DNA: TGTGCCAGCAGCTTCCAACAGGGGAGGGGAGGCTACACCTTC

V: TRBV18
D: -
J: TRBJ2-5
size: -
length: 16
CDR3: CASSPSYTGKGETQYF
DNA: TGTGCCAGCTCACCCTCCTATACAGGGAAGGGAGAGACCCAGTACTTC

V: TRBV7-2
D: -
J: TRBJ1-2
size: few
length: 12
CDR3: CASRPLYYGYTF
DNA: TGTGCCAGCAGGCCTTTGTACTATGGCTACACCTTC

V: TRBV29-1
D: TRBD1
J: TRBJ2-2
size: -
length: 14
CDR3: CSVGTGGFGGELFF
DNA: TGCAGCGTTGGGACAGGGGGTTTTGGCGGGGAGCTGTTTTTT

V: TRBV7-8
D: -
J: TRBJ2-1
size: -
length: 12
CDR3: CASGPLPREQFF
DNA: TGTGCCAGCGGCCCATTGCCGAGGGAGCAGTTCTTC

V: TRBV20-1
D: -
J: TRBJ2-2
size: -
length: 13
CDR3: CSAREVLTGELFF
DNA: TGCAGTGCTAGAGAGGTCTTGACCGGGGAGCTGTTTTTT

V: TRBV19
D: -
J: TRBJ2-7
size: many
length: 13
CDR3: CASTEYGGGEQYF
DNA: TGTGCCAGTACCGAGTATGGGGGAGGCGAGCAGTACTTC

V: TRBV4-3
D: -
J: TRBJ1-2
size: few
length: 14
CDR3: CASSHAGLEGGYTF
DNA: TGCGCCAGCAGCCATGCTGGACTGGAGGGTGGCTACACCTTC

V: TRBV7-2
D: -
J: TRBJ1-2
size: -
length: 14
CDR3: CASSLAATWVGYTF
DNA: TGTGCCAGCAGCTTAGCGGCAACCTGGGTTGGCTACACCTTC

V: TRBV5-1
D: TRBD1
J: TRBJ1-2
size: many
length: 14
CDR3: CASSPGQANYGYTF
DNA: TGCGCCAGCAGCCCGGGACAGGCTAACTATGGCTACACCTTC

V: TRBV7-3
D: -
J: TRBJ2-1
size: -
length: 13
CDR3: CASSTRLYNEQFF
DNA: TGTGCCAGCAGCACGAGACTCTACAATGAGCAGTTCTTC

V: TRBV20-1
D: -
J: TRBJ2-7
size: -
length: 14
CDR3: CSAKRAQSAYEQYF
DNA: TGCAGTGCTAAAAGGGCCCAGTCTGCCTACGAGCAGTACTTC

V: TRBV29-1
D: -
J: TRBJ2-3
size: few
length: 14
CDR3: CSVDRGRVGDTQYF
DNA: TGCAGCGTTGATCGGGGTCGGGTCGGCGATACGCAGTATTTT

V: TRBV7-3
D: -
J: TRBJ1-2
size: -
length: 14
CDR3: CASSLSPGNYGYTF
DNA: TGTGCCAGCAGCTTATCCCCCGGGAACTATGGCTACACCTTC

V: TRBV30
D: -
J: TRBJ2-7
size: -
length: 15
CDR3: CAWRTGLPSSYEQYF
DNA: TGTGCCTGGAGAACGGGACTTCCAAGCTCCTACGAGCAGTACTTC

V: TRBV7-9
D: -
J: TRBJ2-7
size: many
length: 14
CDR3: CASSLDRGTHEQYF
DNA: TGTGCCAGCAGCTTAGACCGGGGAACGCACGAGCAGTACTTC

V: TRBV7-3
D: -
J: TRBJ1-1
size: -
length: 13
CDR3: CASSLIFGDGVIF
DNA: TGTGCCAGCAGCTTAATTTTCGGCGATGGCGTTATCTTT

V: TRBV2
D: -
J: TRBJ2-2
size: -
length: 15
CDR3: CASSTVDGNTGELFF
DNA: TGTGCCAGCAGTACAGTGGACGGCAACACCGGGGAGCTGTTTTTT

V: TRBV15
D: TRBD2
J: TRBJ2-3
size: -
length: 15
CDR3: CATRRTGTRTDTQYF
DNA: TGTGCCACCAGAAGAACCGGGACTAGGACAGATACGCAGTATTTT

V: TRBV12-3/TRBV12-4
D: -
J: TRBJ1-5
size: -
length: 14
CDR3: CATAAQGSVQPQHF
DNA: TGTGCCACCGCGGCCCAGGGGTCGGTTCAGCCCCAGCATTTT

V: TRBV20-1
D: TRBD2
J: TRBJ2-7
size: -
length: 14
CDR3: CSAIRLAASYEQYF
DNA: TGCAGTGCTATAAGACTAGCGGCCTCCTACGAGCAGTACTTC

V: TRBV12-3/TRBV12-4
D: -
J: TRBJ2-1
size: many
length: 16
CDR3: CASSPGTSVSYNEQFF
DNA: TGTGCCAGCAGTCCCGGGACTTCGGTCTCCTACAATGAGCAGTTCTTC

V: TRBV4-3
D: TRBD2
J: TRBJ2-1
size: -
length: 19
CDR3: CASSQDSPAIAGGINEQFF
DNA: TGCGCCAGCAGCCAAGATTCCCCCGCTATAGCGGGAGGCATCAATGAGCAGTTCTTC

V: TRBV7-2
D: -
J: TRBJ2-5
size: few
length: 15
CDR3: CASSLADGLQETQYF
DNA: TGTGCCAGCAGCTTAGCGGACGGCCTCCAAGAGACCCAGTACTTC

V: TRBV28
D: -
J: TRBJ2-7
size: -
length: 16
CDR3: CASSPKPGQGIYEQYF
DNA: TGTGCCAGCAGCCCCAAGCCGGGCCAGGGGATCTACGAGCAGTACTTC

V: TRBV7-2
D: TRBD2
J: TRBJ2-2
size: few
length: 16
CDR3: CASSRGLAVNTGELFF
DNA: TGTGCCAGCAGCAGAGGACTAGCGGTGAACACCGGGGAGCTGTTTTTT

V: TRBV6-2/TRBV6-3
D: -
J: TRBJ2-6
size: -
length: 15
CDR3: CASSLKGSGANVLTF
DNA: TGTGCCAGCAGTCTAAAGGGCTCTGGGGCCAACGTCCTGACTTTC

V: TRBV6-5
D: -
J: TRBJ1-5
size: -
length: 16
CDR3: CASKPPLRKSSQPQHF
DNA: TGTGCCAGCAAACCGCCCCTTCGTAAGAGCAGTCAGCCCCAGCATTTT

V: TRBV7-9
D: TRBD1
J: TRBJ1-2
size: few
length: 14
CDR3: CASSGTGGLYGYTF
DNA: TGTGCCAGCAGCGGCACAGGGGGCTTGTATGGCTACACCTTC

V: TRBV6-2/TRBV6-3
D: -
J: TRBJ2-7
size: -
length: 16
CDR3: CAGSLPQSQGAYEQYF
DNA: TGTGCCGGCAGTCTCCCTCAGTCTCAAGGAGCCTACGAGCAGTACTTC

V: TRBV7-2
D: TRBD1
J: TRBJ2-4
size: few
length: 16
CDR3: CASGLGGFSPKNIQYF
DNA: TGTGCCAGCGGATTAGGGGGCTTTAGCCCGAAAAACATTCAGTACTTC

V: TRBV7-2
D: -
J: TRBJ1-6
size: -
length: 15
CDR3: CASSLVVWDNSPLHF
DNA: TGTGCCAGCAGCTTAGTAGTGTGGGATAATTCACCCCTCCACTTT

V: TRBV10-3
D: -
J: TRBJ2-1
size: few
length: 15
CDR3: CAISDGPPSYNEQFF
DNA: TGTGCCATCAGTGATGGCCCGCCCTCCTACAATGAGCAGTTCTTC

V: TRBV5-1
D: -
J: TRBJ1-1
size: few
length: 15
CDR3: CASAVEGLGVTEAFF
DNA: TGCGCCAGCGCGGTGGAAGGGCTGGGGGTAACTGAAGCTTTCTTT

V: TRBV3-1
D: -
J: TRBJ1-3
size: -
length: 16
CDR3: CASSQDPTGLLRTIYF
DNA: TGTGCCAGCAGCCAAGATCCCACGGGTCTGCTAAGGACCATATATTTT

V: TRBV4-3
D: -
J: TRBJ2-1
size: -
length: 14
CDR3: CASRPGLDSNEQFF
DNA: TGCGCCAGCAGACCCGGACTGGACTCCAATGAGCAGTTCTTC